This T cell receptor (beta chain) was profiled in a study of CD8+ T cells in alopecia areata. Study at large: At a dose of 5 to 10 mg twice daily, oral tofacitinib was given to treated patients. Study findings and constraints: Throughout tofacitinib, many expanded lesional clones continued to persist in scalp and blood. Scalp clonality dropped significantly under tofacitinib, as did expanded CD8+ top-100 clones. Association of baseline CD8+ expansion with response is uncertain owing to one nonresponder.

Comment on this clone: Its antigen remains unknown.

Isolated RNA was reverse transcribed into cDNA used as the sequencing template. TCRdb's table, derived via immunoSEQ multiplex PCR, lists solely in-frame clones and lacks some. The data show under 350,000 clones, with 58% seen just once and approximately 2% held by the top ten. Specified treatment: oral pan-JAK inhibitor, 5-10 mg twice daily. With 6 bases removed from V and 5 bases from J, the gap between germline ends came to 11 bases. CDR3 size: 13 residues. The V gene's germline CDR1 is SNHLY and CDR2 FYNNEI. The chain has TRBV2 and TRBJ1-5; D gene unclear. The origin of this receptor is a human donor with alopecia areata. Specimen: CD4+ T cells sorted from blood, collected at week 24, from a patient treated with tofacitinib. The CDR3 region is CASRSWVDQPQHF. In nucleotides, the CDR3 is TGTGCCAGCAGGTCTTGGGTGGATCAGCCCCAGCATTTT. Complete variable domain (other parts from reference TRBV2 and TRBJ1-5): EPEVTQTPSHQVTQMGQEVILRCVPISNHLYFYWYRQILGQKVEFLVSFYNNEISEKSEIFDDQFSVERPDGSNFTLKIRSTKLEDSAMYFCASRSWVDQPQHFGDGTRLSIL.